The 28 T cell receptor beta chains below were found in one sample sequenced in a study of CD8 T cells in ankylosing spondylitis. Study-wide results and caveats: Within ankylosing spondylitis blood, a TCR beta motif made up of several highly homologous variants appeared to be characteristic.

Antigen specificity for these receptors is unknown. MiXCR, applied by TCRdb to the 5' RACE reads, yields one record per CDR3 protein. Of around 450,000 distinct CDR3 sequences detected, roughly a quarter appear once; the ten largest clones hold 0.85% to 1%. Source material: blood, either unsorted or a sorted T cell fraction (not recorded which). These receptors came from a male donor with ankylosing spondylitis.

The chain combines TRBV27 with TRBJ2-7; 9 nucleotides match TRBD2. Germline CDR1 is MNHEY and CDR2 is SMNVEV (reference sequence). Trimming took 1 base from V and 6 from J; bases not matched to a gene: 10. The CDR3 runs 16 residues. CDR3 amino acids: CASSLLASGKPREQYV. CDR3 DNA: TGTGCCAGCAGTTTATTGGCTAGCGGGAAACCCCGCGAGCAGTACGTC.

Written as DNA, the CDR3 is TGCAGTGCTAGACAAGGGACAAAGAACACTGAAGCTTTCTTT. This translates into CSARQGTKNTEAFF. V is TRBV20-1 and J is TRBJ1-1; possible D gene TRBD1, 6 bases. CDR1 DFQATT and CDR2 SNEGSKA come from the germline V gene (reference sequence). The CDR3 length is 14 residues. V was trimmed by 2 bases and J by 1 base, leaving 11 bases between them.

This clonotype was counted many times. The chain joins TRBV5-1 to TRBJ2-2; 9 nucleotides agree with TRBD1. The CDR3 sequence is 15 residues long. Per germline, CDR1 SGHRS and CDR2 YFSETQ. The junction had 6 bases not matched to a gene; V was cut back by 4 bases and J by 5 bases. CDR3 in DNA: TGCGCCAGCAGCCCGGGGACAGGGAGGACCGGGGAGCTGTTTTTT. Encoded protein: CASSPGTGRTGELFF.

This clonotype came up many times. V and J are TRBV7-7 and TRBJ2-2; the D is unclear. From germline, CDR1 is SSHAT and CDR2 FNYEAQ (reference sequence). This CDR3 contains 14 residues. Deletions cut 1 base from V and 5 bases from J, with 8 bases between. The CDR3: CASSLDFQTGELFF. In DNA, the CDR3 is TGTGCCAGCAGCTTAGATTTCCAGACCGGGGAGCTGTTTTTT.

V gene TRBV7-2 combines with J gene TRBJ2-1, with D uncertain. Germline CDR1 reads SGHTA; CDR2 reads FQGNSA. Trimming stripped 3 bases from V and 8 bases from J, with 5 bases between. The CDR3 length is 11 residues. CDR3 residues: CASSLWDEQFF. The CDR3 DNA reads TGTGCCAGCAGCTTGTGGGATGAGCAGTTCTTC.

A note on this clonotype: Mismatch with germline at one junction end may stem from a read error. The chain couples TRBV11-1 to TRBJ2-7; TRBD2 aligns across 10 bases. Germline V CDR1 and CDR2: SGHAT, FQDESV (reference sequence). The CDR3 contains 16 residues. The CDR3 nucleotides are TGTGCCGGCAGCTGGGCCCTAGCGGGAGTAGTCTACGAGCAGTACTTC. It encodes CAGSWALAGVVYEQYF.

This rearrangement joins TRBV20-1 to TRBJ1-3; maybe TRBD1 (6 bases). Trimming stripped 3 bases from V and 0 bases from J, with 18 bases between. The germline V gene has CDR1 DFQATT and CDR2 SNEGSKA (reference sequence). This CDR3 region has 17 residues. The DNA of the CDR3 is TGCAGTGCTAGCGGACAGTCATCCCTGAGCTCTGGAAACACCATATATTTT. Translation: CSASGQSSLSSGNTIYF.

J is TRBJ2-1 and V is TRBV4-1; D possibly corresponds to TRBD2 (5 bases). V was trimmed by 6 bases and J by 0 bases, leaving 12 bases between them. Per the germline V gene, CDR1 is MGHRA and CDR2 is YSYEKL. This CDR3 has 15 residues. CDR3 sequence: CASRQLVSSYNEQFF. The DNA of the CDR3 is TGCGCCAGCAGACAACTAGTCAGCTCCTACAATGAGCAGTTCTTC.

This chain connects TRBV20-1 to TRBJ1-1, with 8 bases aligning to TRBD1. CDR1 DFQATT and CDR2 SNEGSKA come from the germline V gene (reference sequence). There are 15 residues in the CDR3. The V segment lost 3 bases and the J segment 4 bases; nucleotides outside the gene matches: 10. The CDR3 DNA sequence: TGCAGTGCTAGTGCCCCCGGACAGGGAAGCACTGAAGCTTTCTTT. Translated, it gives CSASAPGQGSTEAFF.

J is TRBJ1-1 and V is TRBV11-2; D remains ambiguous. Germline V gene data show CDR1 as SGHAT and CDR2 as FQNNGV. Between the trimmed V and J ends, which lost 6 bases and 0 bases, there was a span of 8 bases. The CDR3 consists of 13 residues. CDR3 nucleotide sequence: TGTGCCAGCAGACTAATCCTGAACACTGAAGCTTTCTTT. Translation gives CASRLILNTEAFF.

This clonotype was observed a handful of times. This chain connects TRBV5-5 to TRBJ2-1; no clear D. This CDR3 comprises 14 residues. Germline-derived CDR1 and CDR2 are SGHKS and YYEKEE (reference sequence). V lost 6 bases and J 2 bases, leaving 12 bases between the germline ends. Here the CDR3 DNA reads TGTGCCAGCACTCCGACGGCGGCCTACAATGAGCAGTTCTTC. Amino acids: CASTPTAAYNEQFF.

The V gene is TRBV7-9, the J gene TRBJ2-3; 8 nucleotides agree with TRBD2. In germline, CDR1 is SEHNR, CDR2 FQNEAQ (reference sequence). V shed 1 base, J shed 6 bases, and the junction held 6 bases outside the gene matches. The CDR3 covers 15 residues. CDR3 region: CASSLGGTRSDTQYF. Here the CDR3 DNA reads TGTGCCAGCAGCTTAGGGGGGACTAGATCGGATACGCAGTATTTT.

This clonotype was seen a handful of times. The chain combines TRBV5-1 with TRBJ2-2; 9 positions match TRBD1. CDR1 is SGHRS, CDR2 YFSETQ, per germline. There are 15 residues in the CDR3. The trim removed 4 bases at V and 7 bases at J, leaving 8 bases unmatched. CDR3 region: CASSPGTGRNGELFF. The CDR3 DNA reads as TGCGCCAGCAGCCCCGGGACAGGGAGGAACGGGGAGCTGTTTTTT.

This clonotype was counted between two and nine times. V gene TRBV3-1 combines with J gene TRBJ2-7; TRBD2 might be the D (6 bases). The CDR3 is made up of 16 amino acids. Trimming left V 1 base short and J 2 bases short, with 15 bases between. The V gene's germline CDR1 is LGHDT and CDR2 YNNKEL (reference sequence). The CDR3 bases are TGTGCCAGCAGCCAAGGGTGGCGGACTACAGCCTACGAGCAGTACTTC. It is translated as CASSQGWRTTAYEQYF.

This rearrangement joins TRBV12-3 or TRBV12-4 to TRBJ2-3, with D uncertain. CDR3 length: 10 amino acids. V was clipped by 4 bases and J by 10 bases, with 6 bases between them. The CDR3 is CASSSQAQYF. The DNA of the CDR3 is TGTGCCAGCAGTTCTCAGGCGCAGTATTTT.

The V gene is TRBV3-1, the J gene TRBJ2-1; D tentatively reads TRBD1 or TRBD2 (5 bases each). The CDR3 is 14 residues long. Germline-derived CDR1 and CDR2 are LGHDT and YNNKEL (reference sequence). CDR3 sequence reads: CAASGTSSYNEQFF. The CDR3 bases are TGTGCAGCAAGTGGGACGAGCTCCTACAATGAGCAGTTCTTC.

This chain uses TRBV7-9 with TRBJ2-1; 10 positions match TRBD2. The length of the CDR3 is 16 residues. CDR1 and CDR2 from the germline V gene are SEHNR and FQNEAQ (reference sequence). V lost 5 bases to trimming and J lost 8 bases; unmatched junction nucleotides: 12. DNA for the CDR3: TGTGCCAGCAGCATCGGGACTAGCGTTCTAGTAGATGAGCAGTTCTTC. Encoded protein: CASSIGTSVLVDEQFF. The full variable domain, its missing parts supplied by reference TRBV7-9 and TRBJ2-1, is DTGVSQNPRHKITKRGQNVTFRCDPISEHNRLYWYRQTLGQGPEFLTYFQNEAQLEKSRLLSDRFSAERPKGSFSTLEIQRTEQGDSAMYLCASSIGTSVLVDEQFFGPGTRLTVL.

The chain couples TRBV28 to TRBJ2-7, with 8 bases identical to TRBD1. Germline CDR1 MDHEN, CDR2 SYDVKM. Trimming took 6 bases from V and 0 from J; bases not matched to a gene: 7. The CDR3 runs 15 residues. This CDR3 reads CASSTTGGISYEQYF. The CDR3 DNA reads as TGTGCCAGCAGCACCACAGGGGGTATCTCCTACGAGCAGTACTTC.

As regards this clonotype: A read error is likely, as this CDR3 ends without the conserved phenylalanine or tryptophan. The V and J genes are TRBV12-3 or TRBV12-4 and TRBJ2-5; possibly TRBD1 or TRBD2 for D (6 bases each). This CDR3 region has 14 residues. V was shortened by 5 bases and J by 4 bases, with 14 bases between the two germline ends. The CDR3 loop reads CASSPTGGGETQYS. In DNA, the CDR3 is TGTGCCAGCAGTCCAACAGGAGGGGGAGAGACCCAGTACTCC.

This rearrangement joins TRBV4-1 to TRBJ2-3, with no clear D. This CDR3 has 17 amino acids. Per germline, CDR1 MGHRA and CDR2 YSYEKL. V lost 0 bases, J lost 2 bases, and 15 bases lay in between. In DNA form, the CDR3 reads TGCGCCAGCAGCCAAGATTGGGAACTTACCCTCACAGATACGCAGTATTTT. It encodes CASSQDWELTLTDTQYF.

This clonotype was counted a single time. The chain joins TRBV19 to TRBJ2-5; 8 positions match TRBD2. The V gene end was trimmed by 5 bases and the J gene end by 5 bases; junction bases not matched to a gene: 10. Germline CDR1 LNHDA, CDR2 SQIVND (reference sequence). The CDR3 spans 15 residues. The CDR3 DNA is TGTGCCAGTAGTTTAAGCGGGAGTCGTCCCGAGACCCAGTACTTC. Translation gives CASSLSGSRPETQYF.

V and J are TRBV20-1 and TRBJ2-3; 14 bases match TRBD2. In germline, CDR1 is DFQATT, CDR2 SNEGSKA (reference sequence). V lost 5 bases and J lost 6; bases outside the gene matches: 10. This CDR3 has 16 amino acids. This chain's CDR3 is CSAGGTSGSGADTQYF. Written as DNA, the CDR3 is TGCAGTGCTGGCGGGACTAGCGGGAGCGGGGCCGATACGCAGTATTTT.

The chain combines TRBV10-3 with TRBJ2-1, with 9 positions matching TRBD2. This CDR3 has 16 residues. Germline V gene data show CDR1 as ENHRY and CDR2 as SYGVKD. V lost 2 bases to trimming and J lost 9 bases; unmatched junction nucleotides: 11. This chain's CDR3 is CAISESRGRAGGEQFF. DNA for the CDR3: TGTGCCATCAGTGAGAGCCGCGGGAGGGCCGGGGGTGAGCAGTTCTTC.

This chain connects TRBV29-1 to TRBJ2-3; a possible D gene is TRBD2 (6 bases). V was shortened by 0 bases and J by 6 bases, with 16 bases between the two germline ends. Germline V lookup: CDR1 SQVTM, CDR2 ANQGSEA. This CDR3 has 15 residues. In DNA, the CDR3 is TGCAGCGTTGAAGATCGGCTCGGGAGTATGGATACGCAGTATTTT. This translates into CSVEDRLGSMDTQYF.

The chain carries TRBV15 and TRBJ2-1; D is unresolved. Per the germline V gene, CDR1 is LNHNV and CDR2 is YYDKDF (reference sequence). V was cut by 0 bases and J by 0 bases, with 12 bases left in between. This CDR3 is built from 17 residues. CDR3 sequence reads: CATSREPAANSYNEQFF. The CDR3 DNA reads TGTGCCACCAGCAGAGAACCAGCAGCCAACTCCTACAATGAGCAGTTCTTC.

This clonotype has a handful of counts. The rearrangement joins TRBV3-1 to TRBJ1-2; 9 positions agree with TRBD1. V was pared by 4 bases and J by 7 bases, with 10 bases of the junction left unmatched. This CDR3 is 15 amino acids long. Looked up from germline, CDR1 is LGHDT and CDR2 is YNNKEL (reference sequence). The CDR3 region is CASSLKGQGVGGYTF. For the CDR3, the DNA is TGTGCCAGCAGCCTTAAGGGACAGGGAGTAGGTGGCTACACCTTC. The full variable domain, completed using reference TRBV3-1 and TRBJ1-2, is DTAVSQTPKYLVTQMGNDKSIKCEQNLGHDTMYWYKQDSKKFLKIMFSYNNKELIINETVPNRFSPKSPDKAHLNLHINSLELGDSAVYFCASSLKGQGVGGYTFGSGTRLTVV.

The CDR3 reads CATSSFAGGGDTQYF. The CDR3 nucleotides are TGTGCCACCAGTTCTTTCGCGGGAGGAGGGGATACGCAGTATTTT. This chain joins TRBV24-1 and TRBJ2-3, with 8 bases fitting TRBD2. The V gene's germline CDR1 is KGHDR and CDR2 SFDVKD. CDR3 length: 15 amino acids. Trimming took 6 bases from V and 6 from J; bases not matched to a gene: 10.

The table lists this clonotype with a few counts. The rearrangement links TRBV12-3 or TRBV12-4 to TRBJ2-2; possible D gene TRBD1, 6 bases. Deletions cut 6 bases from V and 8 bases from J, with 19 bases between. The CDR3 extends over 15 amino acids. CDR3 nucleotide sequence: TGTGCCAGCAGCGCAGGGGCCGATCTGGGGGGGGAGCTGTTTTTT. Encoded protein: CASSAGADLGGELFF.